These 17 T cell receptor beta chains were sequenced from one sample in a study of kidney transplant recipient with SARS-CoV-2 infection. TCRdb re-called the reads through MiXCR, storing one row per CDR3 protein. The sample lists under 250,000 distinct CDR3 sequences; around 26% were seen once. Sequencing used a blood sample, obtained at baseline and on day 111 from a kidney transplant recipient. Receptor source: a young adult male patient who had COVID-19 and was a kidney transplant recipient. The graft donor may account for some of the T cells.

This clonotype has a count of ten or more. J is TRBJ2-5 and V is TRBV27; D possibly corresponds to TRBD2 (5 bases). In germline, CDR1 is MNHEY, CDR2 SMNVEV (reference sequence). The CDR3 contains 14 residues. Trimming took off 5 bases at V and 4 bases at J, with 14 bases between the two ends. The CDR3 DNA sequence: TGTGCCAGCAGTCCCCGGGATGAGGGAGAGACCCAGTACTTC. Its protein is CASSPRDEGETQYF.

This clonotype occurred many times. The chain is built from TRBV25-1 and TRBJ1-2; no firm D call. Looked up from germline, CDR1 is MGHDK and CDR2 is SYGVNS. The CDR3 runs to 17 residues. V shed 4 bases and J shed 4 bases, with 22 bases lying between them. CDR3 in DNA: TGTGCCAGCAGTGGCGCCCAAGAACTGGGAAAGACCTATGGCTACACCTTC. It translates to CASSGAQELGKTYGYTF.

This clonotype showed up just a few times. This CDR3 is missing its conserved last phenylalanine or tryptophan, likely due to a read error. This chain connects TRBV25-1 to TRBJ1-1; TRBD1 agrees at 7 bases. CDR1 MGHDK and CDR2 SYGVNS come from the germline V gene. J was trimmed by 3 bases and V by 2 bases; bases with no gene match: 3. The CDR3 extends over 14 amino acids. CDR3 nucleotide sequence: TGTGCCAGCAGTGAAGTTGACAGGGACACTGAAGCTTTCCTT. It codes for CASSEVDRDTEAFL.

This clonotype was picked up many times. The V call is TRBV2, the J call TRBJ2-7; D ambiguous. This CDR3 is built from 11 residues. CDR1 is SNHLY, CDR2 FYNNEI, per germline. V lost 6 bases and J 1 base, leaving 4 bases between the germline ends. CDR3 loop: CASSASYEQYF. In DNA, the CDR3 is TGTGCCAGCAGCGCATCCTACGAGCAGTACTTC.

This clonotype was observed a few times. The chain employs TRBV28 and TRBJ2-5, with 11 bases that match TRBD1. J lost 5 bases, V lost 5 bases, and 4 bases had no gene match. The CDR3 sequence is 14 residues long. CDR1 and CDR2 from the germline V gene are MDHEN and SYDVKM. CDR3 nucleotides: TGTGCCAGCAGTCGGACAGGGGGCGATGAGACCCAGTACTTC. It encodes CASSRTGGDETQYF.

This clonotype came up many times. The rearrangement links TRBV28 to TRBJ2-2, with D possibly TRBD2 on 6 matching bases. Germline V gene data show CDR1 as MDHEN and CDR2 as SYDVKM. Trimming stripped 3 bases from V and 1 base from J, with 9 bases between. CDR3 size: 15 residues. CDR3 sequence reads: CASSLGGLNTGELFF. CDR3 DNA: TGTGCCAGCAGTTTGGGAGGATTGAACACCGGGGAGCTGTTTTTT.

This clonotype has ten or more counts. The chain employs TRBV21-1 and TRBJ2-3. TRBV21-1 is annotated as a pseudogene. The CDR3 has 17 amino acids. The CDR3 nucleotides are TGTGCCAGCAGATACCTGATAGCTACAGTCATGCAAGATACGCAGTATTTT. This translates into CASRYLIATVMQDTQYF.

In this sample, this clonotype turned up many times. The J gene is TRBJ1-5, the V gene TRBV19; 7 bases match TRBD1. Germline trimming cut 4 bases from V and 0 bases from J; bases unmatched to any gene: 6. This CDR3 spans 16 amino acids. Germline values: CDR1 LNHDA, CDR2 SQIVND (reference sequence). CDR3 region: CASSRGTDFSNQPQHF. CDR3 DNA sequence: TGTGCCAGTAGTAGAGGGACAGACTTTAGCAATCAGCCCCAGCATTTT.

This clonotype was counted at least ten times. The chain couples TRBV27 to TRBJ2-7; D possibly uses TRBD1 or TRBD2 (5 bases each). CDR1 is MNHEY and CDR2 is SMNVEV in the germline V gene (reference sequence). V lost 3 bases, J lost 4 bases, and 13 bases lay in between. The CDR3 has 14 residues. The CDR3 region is CASSLAMRGYEQYF. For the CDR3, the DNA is TGTGCCAGCAGTTTGGCTATGAGGGGTTACGAGCAGTACTTC.

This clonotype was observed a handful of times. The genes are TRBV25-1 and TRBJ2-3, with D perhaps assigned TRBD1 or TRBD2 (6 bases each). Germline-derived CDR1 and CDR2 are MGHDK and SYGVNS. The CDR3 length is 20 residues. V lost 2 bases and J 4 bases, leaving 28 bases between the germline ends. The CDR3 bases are TGTGCCAGCAGTGAACCCAGTCCCTTTCGAGGGGGGATTGTGGCAGATACGCAGTATTTT. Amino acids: CASSEPSPFRGGIVADTQYF. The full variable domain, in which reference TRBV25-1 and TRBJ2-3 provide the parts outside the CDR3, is EADIYQTPRYLVIGTGKKITLECSQTMGHDKMYWYQQDPGMELHLIHYSYGVNSTEKGDLSSESTVSRIRTEHFPLTLESARPSHTSQYLCASSEPSPFRGGIVADTQYFGPGTRLTVL.

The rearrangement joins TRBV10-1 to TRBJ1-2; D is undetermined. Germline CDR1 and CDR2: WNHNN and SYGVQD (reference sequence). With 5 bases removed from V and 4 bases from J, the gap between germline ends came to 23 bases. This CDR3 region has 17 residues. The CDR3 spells CASSLKERSRKTYGYTF. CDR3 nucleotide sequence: TGCGCCAGCAGTTTAAAAGAAAGATCGCGAAAGACCTATGGCTACACCTTC.

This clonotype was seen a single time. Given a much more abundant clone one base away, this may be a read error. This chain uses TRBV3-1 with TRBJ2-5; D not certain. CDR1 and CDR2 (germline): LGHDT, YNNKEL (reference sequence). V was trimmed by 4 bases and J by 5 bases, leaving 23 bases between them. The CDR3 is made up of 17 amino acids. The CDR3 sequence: CASSLEYPIPFSETQYF. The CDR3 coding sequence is TGTGCCAGCAGCCTGGAATATCCCATTCCTTTCTCTGAGACCCAGTACTTC.

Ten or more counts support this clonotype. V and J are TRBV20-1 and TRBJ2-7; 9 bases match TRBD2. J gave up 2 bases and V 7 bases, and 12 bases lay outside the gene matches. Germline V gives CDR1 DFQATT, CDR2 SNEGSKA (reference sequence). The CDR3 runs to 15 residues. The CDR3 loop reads CSVLGGRAVTYEQYF. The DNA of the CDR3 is TGCAGTGTCCTCGGCGGGAGGGCGGTAACCTACGAGCAGTACTTC.

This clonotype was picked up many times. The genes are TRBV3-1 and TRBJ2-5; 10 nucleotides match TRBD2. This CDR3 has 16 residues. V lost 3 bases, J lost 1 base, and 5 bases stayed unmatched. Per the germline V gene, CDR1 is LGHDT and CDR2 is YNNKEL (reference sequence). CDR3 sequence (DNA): TGTGCCAGCAGCCAGCCGACTAGCGGGCCCCAAGAGACCCAGTACTTC. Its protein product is CASSQPTSGPQETQYF.

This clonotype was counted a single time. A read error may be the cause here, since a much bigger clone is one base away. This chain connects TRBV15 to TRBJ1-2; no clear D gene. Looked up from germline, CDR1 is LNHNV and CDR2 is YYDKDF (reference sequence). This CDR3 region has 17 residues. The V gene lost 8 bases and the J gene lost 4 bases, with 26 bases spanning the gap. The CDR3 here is CATGKISRCGKTYGYTF. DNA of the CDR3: TGTGCCACCGGCAAGATATCAAGGTGTGGAAAGACCTATGGCTACACCTTC.

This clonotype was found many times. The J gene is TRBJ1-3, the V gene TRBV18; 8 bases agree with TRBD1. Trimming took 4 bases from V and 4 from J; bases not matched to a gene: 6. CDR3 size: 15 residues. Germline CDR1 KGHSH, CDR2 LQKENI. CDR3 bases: TGTGCCAGCTCACTGGACAGGGCGGGAGGAAACACCATATATTTT. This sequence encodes CASSLDRAGGNTIYF.

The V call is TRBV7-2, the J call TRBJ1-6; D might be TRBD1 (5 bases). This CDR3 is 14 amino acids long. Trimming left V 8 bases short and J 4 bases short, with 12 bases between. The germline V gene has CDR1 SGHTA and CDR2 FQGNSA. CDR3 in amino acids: CASGPGPYNSPLHF. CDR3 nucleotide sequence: TGTGCCAGCGGCCCGGGACCTTATAATTCACCCCTCCACTTT.